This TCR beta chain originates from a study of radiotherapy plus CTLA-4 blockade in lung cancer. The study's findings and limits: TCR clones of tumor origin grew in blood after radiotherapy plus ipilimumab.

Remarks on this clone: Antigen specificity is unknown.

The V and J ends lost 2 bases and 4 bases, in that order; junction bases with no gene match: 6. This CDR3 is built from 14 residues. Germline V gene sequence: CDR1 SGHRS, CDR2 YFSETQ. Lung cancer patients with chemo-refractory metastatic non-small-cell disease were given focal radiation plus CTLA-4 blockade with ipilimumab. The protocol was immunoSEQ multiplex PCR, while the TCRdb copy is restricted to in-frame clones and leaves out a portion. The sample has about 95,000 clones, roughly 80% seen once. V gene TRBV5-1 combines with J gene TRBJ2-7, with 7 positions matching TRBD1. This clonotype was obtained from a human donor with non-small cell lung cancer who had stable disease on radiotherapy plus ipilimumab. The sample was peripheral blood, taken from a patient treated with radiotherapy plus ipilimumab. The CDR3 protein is CASSFSQGSYEQYF. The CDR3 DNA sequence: TGCGCCAGCAGCTTCTCACAGGGGTCGTACGAGCAGTACTTC.